This T cell receptor beta chain appears in the sequencing data of a study of shared clonotypes between healthy human individuals. The table came from immunoSEQ multiplex PCR; TCRdb's copy has only in-frame clones and leaves some out. The table lists some 1,600,000 clones, under 99% of them singletons. This sequence was found in a man aged 30 to 39 in good health. Sequencing was done on a sample of naive CD4+ T cells sorted from blood. Subset given: CD45RA+ positively selected.

DNA of the CDR3: TGTGCCAGCAGCTTAGGACTGGTAAGCTACAATGAGCAGTTCTTC. It specifies CASSLGLVSYNEQFF. The gene calls are TRBV11-2 and TRBJ2-1; D remains ambiguous. This CDR3 region has 15 residues. V gave up 1 base and J gave up 3 bases, with 10 bases separating them. Germline values: CDR1 SGHAT, CDR2 FQNNGV.